The 19 T cell receptor beta chains below all came from one sample that was sequenced in a study of tumor-infiltrating lymphocytes in primary liver carcinoma. Unsorted whole blood yielded blood RNA, and germline DNA was extracted as well. cDNA specific to TCR beta was made from 500 ng of total RNA, with a constant-region primer employed for priming. Slightly modified ARM-PCR served as the procedure for the TCR beta libraries. These libraries came from three rounds of nested multiplex PCR. In the first two PCR rounds, TRBV1-TRBV30 forward primers were paired with a C-beta reverse primer, and each round lasted around 10 cycles. TCRdb passed the multiplex PCR reads through MiXCR, listing each CDR3 protein once. This sample has 200,000 or so distinct CDR3 sequences, with 65% found just once. Sequencing was performed on peripheral blood. Every receptor here comes from a woman in her sixties or seventies with primary liver carcinoma and hepatitis B virus infection.

This clonotype was found once. The conserved phenylalanine or tryptophan is not found at the CDR3 terminus, so this likely reflects a read error. The V and J genes are TRBV11-3 and TRBJ2-1; perhaps TRBD1 as D (6 bases). This CDR3 comprises 16 residues. Germline V gene sequence: CDR1 SGHNT, CDR2 YENEEA. Trimming shortened V by 6 bases and J by 0 bases, and 15 bases separated the two germline ends. The CDR3 nucleotides are TGTGCCAGCAGTTCCGGGACATTAAGCTCCTACAATGAGCAGTTCTTA. This codes for CASSSGTLSSYNEQFL.

This chain joins TRBV2 and TRBJ1-5; no clear D gene. The CDR3 has 17 residues. CDR1 and CDR2 from the germline V gene are SNHLY and FYNNEI. Trimming cost V 2 bases and J 0 bases, with 14 bases left between them. CDR3 coding DNA: TGTGCCAGCAGTGAAAGGCATCCGGGGATTAGCAATCAGCCCCAGCATTTT. Translation gives CASSERHPGISNQPQHF.

V and J are TRBV7-8 and TRBJ1-1; D call uncertain. The germline V gene has CDR1 SGHVS and CDR2 FQNEAQ. The CDR3 sequence is 16 residues long. The V gene lost 5 bases and the J gene lost 0 bases, with 16 bases spanning the gap. The CDR3 DNA follows: TGTGCCAGCAGCGACTTGAGTCCGGGGATGAACACTGAAGCTTTCTTT. Amino acid sequence: CASSDLSPGMNTEAFF.

The rearrangement uses TRBV7-9 and TRBJ1-4; unclear D gene. Trimming cost V 0 bases and J 3 bases, with 11 bases left between them. This CDR3 is built from 16 residues. Germline lookup yields CDR1 SEHNR and CDR2 FQNEAQ (reference sequence). CDR3 protein: CASSLAGRASNEKLFF. The CDR3 DNA follows: TGTGCCAGCAGCTTAGCTGGGAGGGCGTCTAATGAAAAACTGTTTTTT.

On this clonotype: A read error may account for a junction end that differs from germline. V is TRBV11-3 and J is TRBJ2-1; D perhaps matches TRBD2 (6 bases). Germline CDR1 and CDR2: SGHNT and YENEEA. This CDR3 region has 15 residues. CDR3 nucleotide sequence: TGTGCCAGTAGCTTGGTAGCGGCTGCCCGGGGTGAGCAGTTCTTC. Translating gives CASSLVAAARGEQFF.

As for this clonotype: A much more abundant neighbour one base away suggests this may be a read error. V is TRBV6-5 and J is TRBJ2-4; 8 positions match TRBD1. Germline-derived CDR1 and CDR2 are MNHEY and SVGAGI. V lost 6 bases and J lost 4; bases outside the gene matches: 8. The CDR3 has 15 amino acids. CDR3 region: CASSRIGQGKNIQYF. CDR3 DNA: TGTGCCAGCAGCCGCATAGGACAGGGAAAAAACATTCAGTACTTC.

In the case of this clonotype: The junction differs from germline at one of its ends, possibly a read error. The rearrangement links TRBV11-2 to TRBJ2-3; D might be TRBD2 (5 bases). CDR1 and CDR2 (germline): SGHAT, FQNNGV. The CDR3 is 15 residues long. The CDR3 reads CATGEGQNGIDAQYF. The DNA of the CDR3 is TGTGCCACCGGCGAGGGCCAGAATGGTATAGATGCGCAGTATTTT. The entire variable domain, with the rest obtained from reference TRBV11-2 and TRBJ2-3, is as follows: EAGVAQSPRYKIIEKRQSVAFWCNPISGHATLYWYQQILGQGPKLLIQFQNNGVVDDSQLPKDRFSAERLKGVDSTLKIQPAKLEDSAVYLCATGEGQNGIDAQYFGPGTRLTVL.

As for this clonotype: The CDR3 does not close with the conserved phenylalanine or tryptophan, likely indicating a read error. This chain uses TRBV6-1 with TRBJ2-6; 7 bases match TRBD1. Germline-derived CDR1 and CDR2 are MNHNS and SASEGT. CDR3 length: 15 residues. In nucleotides, the CDR3 is TGTGCCAGCATAACAGGGGCGGCTGGGACCAACGTCCTGACTTCC. Its translation: CASITGAAGTNVLTS.

A few counts support this clonotype. The chain combines TRBV28 with TRBJ2-2; 10 bases line up with TRBD2. Germline V gene sequence: CDR1 MDHEN, CDR2 SYDVKM. With 2 bases clipped from V and 1 base from J, the junction kept 1 base outside the gene matches. CDR3 length equals 16 residues. The CDR3 here is CASSLSGRGNTGELFF. The DNA for the CDR3 is TGTGCCAGCAGTTTAAGCGGGAGGGGGAACACCGGGGAGCTGTTTTTT.

Regarding this clonotype: With a much larger clone just one base away, this may be a read error. The chain recombines TRBV29-1 with TRBJ1-1; D is possibly TRBD1 (6 bases). This CDR3 region has 15 residues. CDR1 and CDR2 from the germline V gene are SQVTM and ANQGSEA. This CDR3 is CRGNGGGAKRTEAFF. The CDR3 region has the DNA TGCAGGGGCAACGGGGGGGGGGCGAAGAGGACTGAAGCTTTCTTT.

Comments on this clonotype: Given a much more abundant clone one base away, this may be a read error. V usage is TRBV12-3 or TRBV12-4 and J usage is TRBJ2-7; maybe TRBD1 (6 bases). The CDR3 length is 14 residues. Trimming removed 8 bases from V and 2 bases from J, with 16 bases in between. The CDR3 reads CASCSDSRPYEQYF. In DNA, the CDR3 is TGTGCCAGCTGTTCGGACAGTCGGCCCTACGAGCAGTACTTC.

This clonotype was seen more than once but under ten times. The chain joins TRBV5-4 to TRBJ2-3; D may be TRBD2 (6 bases). The V end lost 0 bases, the J end lost 2 bases, and 19 bases lay between the germline ends. The CDR3 spans 18 residues. Germline-derived CDR1 and CDR2 are SGHNT and YYREEE (reference sequence). In DNA, the CDR3 is TGTGCCAGCAGCTTGGCTCCCGGGAGCCGAATCTTCACAGATACGCAGTATTTT. Protein: CASSLAPGSRIFTDTQYF.

To note about this clonotype: The CDR3 does not close with the conserved phenylalanine or tryptophan, likely indicating a read error. The DNA is omitted, as the CDR3 cannot be located on it reliably, and the CDR3 follows TCRdb's listing. The chain is built from TRBV30 and TRBJ2-1. The CDR3 numbers 13 amino acids, ends counted. Germline assignment: CDR1 GTSNPN and CDR2 SVGIG (reference sequence). CDR3 protein: CAWSGGTYNEQSL.

This chain joins TRBV20-1 and TRBJ2-1, with D perhaps matching TRBD2 (5 bases). Germline V lookup: CDR1 DFQATT, CDR2 SNEGSKA (reference sequence). This CDR3 is built from 13 residues. The CDR3 nucleotides are TGCACCGCCCGGGGTAGCTTCAGCAATGAGCAGTTCTTC. It is translated as CTARGSFSNEQFF.

The chain carries TRBV11-1 and TRBJ2-7, with 12 bases lining up with TRBD2. Losses at the gene ends were 9 bases for V and 2 bases for J; bases not matched to a gene: 14. The germline gives CDR1 SGHAT, CDR2 FQDESV (reference sequence). CDR3 size: 17 residues. As DNA, the CDR3 is TGTGCCAGGAGCATGGAAGGACTAGCGGGAAATGCCTACGAGCAGTACTTC. It yields the protein CARSMEGLAGNAYEQYF.

Concerning this clonotype: The junction does not match germline at one end; this may be a read error. J is TRBJ1-4 and V is TRBV5-1; the D gene is possibly TRBD1 (5 bases). Looked up from germline, CDR1 is SGHRS and CDR2 is YFSETQ. The CDR3 contains 13 residues. DNA of the CDR3: TGCGCCAGCCGCTTGGGGCTCAATGAAAAACTGTTTTTT. Protein sequence: CASRLGLNEKLFF.

To note about this clonotype: One end of the junction is discordant with germline, which a read error may explain. The chain couples TRBV7-8 to TRBJ2-7; perhaps TRBD1 as D (5 bases). This CDR3 contains 15 residues. Germline CDR1 is SGHVS and CDR2 is FQNEAQ. This CDR3 is CASSLTQGRGYEHYF. The DNA of the CDR3 is TGTGCCAGCAGCTTAACGCAGGGAAGGGGATACGAGCATTACTTC.

The rearrangement uses TRBV2 and TRBJ2-7, with TRBD1 as a possible D gene (5 bases). The germline V and J ends were trimmed by 6 bases and 5 bases, with 14 bases remaining between them. The CDR3 contains 13 residues. Germline V gene data show CDR1 as SNHLY and CDR2 as FYNNEI. Here the CDR3 DNA reads TGTGCCAGCAGGGGTGTAGGGGTCGACGAGCAGTACTTC. Amino acid sequence: CASRGVGVDEQYF.

This rearrangement joins TRBV28 to TRBJ2-1; 9 bases are shared with TRBD2. The CDR3 is 16 amino acids. CDR1 MDHEN and CDR2 SYDVKM come from the germline V gene. V shed 10 bases, J shed 0 bases, and the junction held 10 bases outside the gene matches. The CDR3 DNA sequence: TGTGCCACCATCTCGACTAGCGGTAGCTCCTACAATGAGCAGTTCTTC. This gives the protein CATISTSGSSYNEQFF.